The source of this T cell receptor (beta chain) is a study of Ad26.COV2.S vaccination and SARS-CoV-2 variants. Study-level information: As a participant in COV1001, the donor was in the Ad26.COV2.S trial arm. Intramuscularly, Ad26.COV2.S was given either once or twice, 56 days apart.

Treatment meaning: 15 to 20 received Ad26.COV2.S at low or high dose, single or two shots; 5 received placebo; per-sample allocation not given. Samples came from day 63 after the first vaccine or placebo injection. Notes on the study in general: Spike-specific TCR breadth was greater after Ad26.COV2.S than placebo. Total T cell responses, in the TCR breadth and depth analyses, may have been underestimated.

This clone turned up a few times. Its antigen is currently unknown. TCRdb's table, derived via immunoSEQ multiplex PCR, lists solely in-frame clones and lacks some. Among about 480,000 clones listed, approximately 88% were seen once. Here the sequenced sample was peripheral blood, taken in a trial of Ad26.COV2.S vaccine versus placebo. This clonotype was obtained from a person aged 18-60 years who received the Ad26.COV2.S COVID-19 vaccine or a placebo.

In DNA form, the CDR3 reads TGCAGCGTTGACGCTCAGGGGCACACCGGGGAGCTGTTTTTT. Translated, it gives CSVDAQGHTGELFF. This chain uses TRBV29-1 with TRBJ2-2; tentatively, D is TRBD1 (6 bases). This CDR3 has 14 residues. Germline assignment: CDR1 SQVTM and CDR2 ANQGSEA. V was pared by 3 bases and J by 3 bases, with 11 bases between.